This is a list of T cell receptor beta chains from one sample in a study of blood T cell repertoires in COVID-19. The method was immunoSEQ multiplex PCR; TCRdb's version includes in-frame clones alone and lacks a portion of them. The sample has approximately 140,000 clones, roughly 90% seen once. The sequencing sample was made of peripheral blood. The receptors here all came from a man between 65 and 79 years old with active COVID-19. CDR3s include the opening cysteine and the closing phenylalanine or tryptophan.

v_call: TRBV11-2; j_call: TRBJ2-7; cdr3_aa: CASSLEQGRYEQYF
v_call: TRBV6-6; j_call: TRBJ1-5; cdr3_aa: CASSYSQGGQPQHF
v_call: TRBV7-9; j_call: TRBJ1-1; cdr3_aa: CASSVAGMTSGFF
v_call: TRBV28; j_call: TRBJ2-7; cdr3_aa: CASSLRGGPTYEQYF
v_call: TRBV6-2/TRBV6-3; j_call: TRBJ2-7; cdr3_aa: CASSYSPRRSQMYEQYF
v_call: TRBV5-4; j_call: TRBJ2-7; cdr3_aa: CASSWGTGTEQYF
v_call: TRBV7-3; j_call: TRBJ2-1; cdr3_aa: CASSLGQGIYNEQFF
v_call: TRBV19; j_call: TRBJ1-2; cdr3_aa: CASSRQGSNYGYTF
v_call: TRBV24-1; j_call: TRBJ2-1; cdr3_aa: CATSRGNEQFF
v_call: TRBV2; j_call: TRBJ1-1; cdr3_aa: CASSRDSDTEAFF
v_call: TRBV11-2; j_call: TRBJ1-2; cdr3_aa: CASSLGLGATGYTF
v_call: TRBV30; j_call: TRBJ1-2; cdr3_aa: CAWSMRTGGSNGYTF
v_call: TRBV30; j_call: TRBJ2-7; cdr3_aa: CAWSRGGEQYF
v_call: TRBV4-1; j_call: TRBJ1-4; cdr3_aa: CASSQDFEKLFF
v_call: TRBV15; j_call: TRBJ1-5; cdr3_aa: CATSRDGQGAFQPQHF
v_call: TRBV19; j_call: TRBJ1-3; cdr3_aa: CASSGRGSGNTIYF
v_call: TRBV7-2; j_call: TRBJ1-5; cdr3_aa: CASSLVWADHQPQHF
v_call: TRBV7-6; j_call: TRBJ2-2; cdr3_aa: CASSLGLLAGDTGELFF
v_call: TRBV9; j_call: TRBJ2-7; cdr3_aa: CASTPGTGGTHEQYF
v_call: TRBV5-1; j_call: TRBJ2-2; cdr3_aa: CASRGGGAGTGELFF
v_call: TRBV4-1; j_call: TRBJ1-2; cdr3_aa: CASSQTGATRRGYTF
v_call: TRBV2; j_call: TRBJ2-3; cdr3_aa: CASSEGVDFSIDTQYF
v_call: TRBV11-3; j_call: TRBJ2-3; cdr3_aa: CASSPRQGASTDTQYF
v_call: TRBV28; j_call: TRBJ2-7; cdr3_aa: CASSPGTVGEQYF
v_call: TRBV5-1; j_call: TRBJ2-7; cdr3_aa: CASSLVAGQGANEQYF
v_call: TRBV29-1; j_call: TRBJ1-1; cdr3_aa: CSVEDPHGANTEAFF
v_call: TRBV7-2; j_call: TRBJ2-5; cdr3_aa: CASSSGLAGGGETQYF
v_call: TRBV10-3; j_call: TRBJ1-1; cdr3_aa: CAIRSQQGTEAFF
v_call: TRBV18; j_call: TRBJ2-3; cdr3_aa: CASSPLPTSTDTQYF
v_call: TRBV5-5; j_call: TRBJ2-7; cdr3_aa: CASSSLAGVEEQYF
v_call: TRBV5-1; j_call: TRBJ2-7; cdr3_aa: CASSLGGTRSYEQYF
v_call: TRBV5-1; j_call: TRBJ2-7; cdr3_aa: CASSLLGRDEQYF
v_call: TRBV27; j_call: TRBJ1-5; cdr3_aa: CASSLRPGTTIQQPQHF
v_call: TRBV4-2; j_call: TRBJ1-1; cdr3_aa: CASSVSQGEAFF
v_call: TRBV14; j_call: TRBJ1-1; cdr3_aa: CASSWPGGTEAFF
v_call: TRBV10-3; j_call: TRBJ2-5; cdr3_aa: CAISQKETQYF
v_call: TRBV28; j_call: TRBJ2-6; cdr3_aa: CASSSPGMDSGANVLTF
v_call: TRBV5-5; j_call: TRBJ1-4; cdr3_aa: CASSRTGETNEKLFF
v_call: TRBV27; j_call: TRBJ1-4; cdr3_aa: CASSSGYIGKLFF
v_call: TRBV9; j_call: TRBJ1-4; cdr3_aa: CASSVGTATNEKLFF
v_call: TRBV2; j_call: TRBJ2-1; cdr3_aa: CASSASMGQQFF
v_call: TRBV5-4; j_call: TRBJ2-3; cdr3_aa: CASSADRGAFMDTQYF
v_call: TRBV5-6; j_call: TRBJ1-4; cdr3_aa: CASSRRTGAHSDEKLFF
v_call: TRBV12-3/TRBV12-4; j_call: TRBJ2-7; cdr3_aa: CASSLLAGGEQYF
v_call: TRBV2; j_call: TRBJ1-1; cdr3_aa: CASTFRGMNTEAFF
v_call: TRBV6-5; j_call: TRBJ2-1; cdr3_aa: CASSYSRGLYNEQFF
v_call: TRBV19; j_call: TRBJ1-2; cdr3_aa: CASTSRDRGIYGYTF
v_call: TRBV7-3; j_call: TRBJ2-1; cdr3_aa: CASSPGTSGRGLFF
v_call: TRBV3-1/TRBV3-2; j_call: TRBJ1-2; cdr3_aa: CASSKGVNYGYTF
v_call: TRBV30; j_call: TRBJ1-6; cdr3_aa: CAWSVQQEYSPLHF
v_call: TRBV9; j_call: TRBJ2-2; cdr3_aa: CASSPYTAGELFF
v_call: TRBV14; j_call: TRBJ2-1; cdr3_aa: CASSPRDRGYNEQFF